This record concerns one T cell receptor (beta chain) sequence. How the authors handled the data: The assay estimated nucleated cells by amplifying reference gene primers. The method was immunoSEQ multiplex PCR; TCRdb's version includes in-frame clones alone and lacks a portion of them. Clone size and the V and J calls come from that table; the DNA yielded D and trimming. The data contain 150,000 to 200,000 clones, approximately 84% of them singletons. This record belongs to a study of blood T cell repertoires in COVID-19. For the study at large: Italy, Spain and the United States were the sources of the convalescent and acute COVID-19 samples.

The age range of participants was 18 to 89 years, with residence in more than 20 US areas. The CDR3 length is 15 residues. V shed 6 bases and J 10 bases; nucleotides not matched to a gene: 11. Germline CDR1 is MGHDK and CDR2 is SYGVNS. The specimen was PBMCs or T cells enriched from blood (not recorded which). This chain uses TRBV25-1 with TRBJ1-4; TRBD1 matches 10 bases. This sequence originates from a man aged 50 to 60 who had recovered from COVID-19. CDR3 DNA sequence: TGTGCCAGCAGGAGCTCCGGGACAGGGGACAGAAAACTGTTTTTT. Amino acids: CASRSSGTGDRKLFF.